The rows below give T cell receptor beta chains drawn from one sample of a study of response to subunit inactivated influenza vaccine. TCRdb used MiXCR to reprocess the RT-PCR reads, holding one entry per CDR3 protein. Of under 850,000 distinct CDR3 sequences listed, roughly 18% are singletons. Here the sequenced sample was PBMCs from blood, taken roughly 5 days after vaccination. The receptors were sampled from a middle-aged man who received an inactivated influenza vaccine. Both conserved end residues are part of each CDR3. Fields, in order: clone size, J gene, V gene, CDR3 protein. Size tells how often a clone was seen (once, few, many) or the class of an expanded clone, and some rows leave it out.

. TRBJ2-1 TRBV6-6 CASVGGHNEQFF
few TRBJ2-3 TRBV28 CASSWGGREDTQYF
. TRBJ2-2 TRBV27 CASSPEYTGELFF
. TRBJ2-1 TRBV7-6 CASSHRDRGVSSYNEQFF
. TRBJ1-1 TRBV10-3 CAVRQAPSSHTEAFF
many TRBJ1-2 TRBV20-1 CSASQGLGGYTF
. TRBJ2-3 TRBV7-2 CASSLVSGREGTQYF
few TRBJ2-3 TRBV6-8 CASSPPADRGRRDTQYF
few TRBJ1-1 TRBV27 CASSSPLGDRTEAFF
few TRBJ1-2 TRBV7-9 CASWGNYGYTF
once TRBJ2-7 TRBV5-1 CASTPSKLPNLSYEQYF
. TRBJ1-6 TRBV5-1 CASSLEVGNSGSPLHF
many TRBJ2-3 TRBV5-1 CASSLQPAGTQYF
. TRBJ1-5 TRBV12-3/TRBV12-4 CASSYTGGNQPQHF
many TRBJ2-5 TRBV20-1 CSTDQEGVSETQYF
. TRBJ1-5 TRBV4-3 CASSQEAQGRNHPQHF
few TRBJ2-3 TRBV6-5 CASSYSIIGGGTDTQYF
once TRBJ2-3 TRBV9 CASSVAGTGGLDTQYF
few TRBJ2-1 TRBV28 CASSLPSVGHNEQFF
. TRBJ2-5 TRBV12-3/TRBV12-4 CASSFSGGSETQYF
. TRBJ2-1 TRBV10-1 CASSESRGGAGEQFF
. TRBJ2-7 TRBV6-5 CASSYGRTSGYEQYF
few TRBJ2-3 TRBV15 CATSIQGGTDTQYF
. TRBJ2-5 TRBV12-3/TRBV12-4 CASSDERGQETQYF
few TRBJ2-1 TRBV12-3/TRBV12-4 CASSLNRGAYNEQFF
. TRBJ2-5 TRBV5-1 CASSIGTGGTETQYF
few TRBJ2-5 TRBV9 CASSVGQSGETQYF
. TRBJ2-2 TRBV7-9 CASINRGNTGELFF
. TRBJ2-7 TRBV6-1 CASTRTSGSSGTYEQYF
many TRBJ2-1 TRBV7-2 CASSPLRLNEQFF
few TRBJ2-5 TRBV3-1 CASSLMGWTRSETQYF
few TRBJ2-5 TRBV12-3/TRBV12-4 CASSLKVGETQYF
many TRBJ1-2 TRBV5-5 CASSLSGEDYGYTF
. TRBJ1-5 TRBV30 CAWTGTGGNQPQHF
. TRBJ2-1 TRBV5-6 CASSLMTNRNEQFF
many TRBJ2-7 TRBV25-1 CASSLGQGNEQYF
. TRBJ1-1 TRBV6-1 CASRVRVPMNTEAFF
once TRBJ1-6 TRBV3-1 CASSQAGDNSPLHF
. TRBJ2-7 TRBV13 CASSSRDRQSSYEQYF
. TRBJ2-3 TRBV6-5 CASSYSTATDTQYF
. TRBJ2-1 TRBV4-3 CASSQDWSRGYNEQVF
few TRBJ2-7 TRBV7-2 CASSLGQGGDEQYF
many TRBJ1-1 TRBV29-1 CSVTDRSNTEAFF
. TRBJ2-2 TRBV12-3/TRBV12-4 CASSLLTGVAGELFF
few TRBJ1-2 TRBV4-2 CASSQAGAGYGYTF
. TRBJ1-4 TRBV20-1 CSARSLTTNEKLFF
few TRBJ2-3 TRBV5-6 CASSFSSAGDTQYF
. TRBJ2-1 TRBV7-2 CASSSDKGGYNEQFF
. TRBJ1-1 TRBV4-1 CASSQEGRAGLGMNTEAFF
few TRBJ1-3 TRBV20-1 CSARPLTGNTIYF
many TRBJ2-1 TRBV5-1 CASSLAGEVFNEQFF
few TRBJ1-4 TRBV12-3/TRBV12-4 CASSRWAGGDREKLFF
few TRBJ2-1 TRBV20-1 CSENPRGGLGNEQFF
. TRBJ2-1 TRBV11-2 CASSLGQGGHNEQFF